This TCR beta chain is from a study of blood T cells in healthy people across ages. A sample-barcoded 5' primer and a J-beta primer mix were used in a second PCR of about 7 to 12 cycles. MiXCR, applied by TCRdb to the 5' RACE reads, yields one record per CDR3 protein. The sample yields some 760,000 distinct CDR3 sequences, 25% seen once. As for this clonotype: Its specificity is unknown.

General study findings and limits: The study regarded diversity estimates from one million T cells as underestimates.

Germline V CDR1 and CDR2: SGHVS, FNYEAQ. The V end lost 5 bases, the J end lost 3 bases, and 18 bases lay between the germline ends. CDR3 length equals 16 residues. These same records also appear under a second study, on T cells of mothers and their children. That work states: Second-round PCR products received sample barcodes and 2-4 random nucleotides from the M1S primer.

The chain combines TRBV7-6 with TRBJ2-3; maybe TRBD2 (6 bases). Specimen: blood. The origin of this receptor is a boy younger than 18 in good health. In nucleotides, the CDR3 is TGTGCCAGCAGCCCCCACCCGCCAGGAGGGACAGATACGCAGTATTTT. Encoded protein: CASSPHPPGGTDTQYF.